This TCR beta chain was captured by sequencing in a study of cytomegalovirus exposure and HLA in healthy donors. Study results and caveats: Whilst most TCR sequences proved rare, a subset of public TCRs occurred across many donors. Specific recognition of CMV antigens was confirmed in vitro for a few chains (all CMV-associated). Per published reports, the classifier diagnosed cytomegalovirus status with high specificity and sensitivity. According to the study, around 180 TCR beta chains were cytomegalovirus-associated.

Remarks on this clone: Antigen: not known.

TCRdb keeps only in-frame clones here, not all; method: immunoSEQ multiplex PCR. The data contain around 400,000 clones, more than 80% of them singletons. V lost 1 base to trimming and J lost 13 bases, with 9 bases between them. Germline V gives CDR1 SGHTA, CDR2 FQGNSA. This CDR3 region has 11 residues. The TCR comes from a woman aged 18-29 years in good health and CMV-seronegative. This chain uses TRBV7-2 with TRBJ2-3; D remains unclear. The specimen sequenced was PBMCs. The CDR3 bases are TGTGCCAGCAGCTTAGTTTACGAGGAGTATTTT. Translating it yields CASSLVYEEYF.